This T cell receptor beta chain was retrieved from a study of blood T cell repertoires in COVID-19 (dated by TCRdb to about 2020). Regarding the complete study: Samples covering the acute and convalescent phases of COVID-19 were provided by collaborators in the United States, Italy and Spain. The samples were drawn from two sources: the first 160 participants of the ongoing ImmuneRACE study, and 950 to 1,500 subjects contributed by 6 global collaborators. Where available, HLA class I and class II types were obtained from metadata supplied by the sample provider rather than from assay-based typing. Nearly every sample came with metadata listing a de-identified subject ID, COVID-19 status, age in years and sex. The material from the prospective study consisted of cDNA or gDNA derived from T cells, B-cell-depleted T cells, or PBMCs. The dataset comprised deeply sampled blood TCRbeta repertoires from subjects exposed to, actively infected with, or recovered from COVID-19. The repertoires were released in a freely available public database meant as a resource for research on the immune response to SARS-CoV-2.

As to this clone: The antigen it recognizes is unknown. No base qualities exist here, and no much larger clone lies one base off it.

V is pared back by 1 base and J by 5 bases, with 20 bases lying between the germline termini. CDR3 length: 18 amino acids, cysteine to phenylalanine. The read is trimmed to its CDR3 DNA, 54 bases read in frame from base 1. CDR1 and CDR2 are drawn from the germline V gene: WSHSY, SAAADI. Study-wide conclusions, independent of this receptor: Clinical and demographic metadata were provided uncurated, with the amount varying by source and participant.

TCRbeta CDR3 regions were amplified from genomic DNA using the immunoSEQ Assay, a bias-controlled multiplex PCR. Per the authors' processing: Within the assay, amplification of reference gene primers was used to estimate how many nucleated cells each sample contained. To quantify the absolute abundance of each unique TCRbeta CDR3 rearrangement, sequence reads were collapsed and filtered. For each sample, productive Simpson clonality was calculated as the square root of Simpson's diversity index over productive rearrangements. The immuneACCESS repertoire file appears here via TCRdb, limited to in-frame rearrangements. These files lack a portion of the clones; in checked studies, under half of the deficit traces to unresolved V genes, and the cause of the others is not known. Clonal size and the V and J genes are those of that table, whereas D and trimming came from the DNA. This sample gives a few hundred thousand clones in total; under 90% of them show up just once. Around 3.4% of the sample rests with the top ten.

Participants in the prospective study were aged 18 to 89 years, lived in under 30 United States geographic areas, and enrolled through a virtual design. Cohort assignment in the prospective study relied on participant-reported clinical history from a screening survey and a study questionnaire. For ImmuneRACE Cohort 3, a participant was defined as recovered based on two consecutive negative NP/OP PCR tests, clearance by a healthcare professional, or resolution of symptoms. Each participant in the prospective study had whole blood, serum and a nasopharyngeal or oropharyngeal swab collected by mobile phlebotomists. Over a roughly two-month period, participants in the prospective study had the option of providing additional blood draws and questionnaires. Prospective study blood samples were shipped either frozen or at room temperature before DNA extraction.

Sequenced material: PBMCs or T cells enriched from blood (not recorded which). This receptor was taken from a woman in her sixties who had recovered from COVID-19. The chain employs TRBV10-2 and TRBJ2-2, with a weak D call of TRBD2 (6 bases match). The CDR3 reads CASSEWGSLAGGTGELFF. The sequenced DNA is TGCGCCAGCAGTGAGTGGGGATCGTTAGCCGGAGGGACCGGGGAGCTGTTTTTT.